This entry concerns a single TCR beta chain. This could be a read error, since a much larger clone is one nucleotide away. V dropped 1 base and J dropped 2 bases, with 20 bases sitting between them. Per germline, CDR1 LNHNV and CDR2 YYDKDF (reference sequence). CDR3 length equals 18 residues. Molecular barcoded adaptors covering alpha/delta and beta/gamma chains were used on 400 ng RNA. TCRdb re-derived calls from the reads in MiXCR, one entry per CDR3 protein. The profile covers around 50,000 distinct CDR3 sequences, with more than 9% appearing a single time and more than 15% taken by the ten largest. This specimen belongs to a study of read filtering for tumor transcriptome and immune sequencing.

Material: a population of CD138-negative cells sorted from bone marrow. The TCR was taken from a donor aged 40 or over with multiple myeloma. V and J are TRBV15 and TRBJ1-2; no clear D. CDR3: CATSRVQILIFSNYGYTF. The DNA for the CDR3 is TGTGCCACCAGCAGAGTACAGATTCTGATATTTTCGAACTATGGCTACACCTTC.